These 21 T cell receptor beta chains came from one sample sequenced in a study of CD8 T cells in Susac syndrome. An amount of RNA that ranged from about 0.45 to 1 ug was reverse transcribed with random hexamers. TCRdb passed the immunoSEQ multiplex PCR reads through MiXCR, listing each CDR3 protein once. The profile covers roughly 130,000 distinct CDR3 sequences, with less than 95% appearing a single time and roughly 0.13% taken by the ten largest. Input material: CD4+ T cells from PBMCs. The receptor source for this set is a human donor with multiple sclerosis.

This chain links TRBV4-1 with TRBJ1-2; no clear D gene. Germline CDR1 MGHRA, CDR2 YSYEKL. The V end lost 1 base, the J end lost 4 bases, and 22 bases lay between the germline ends. This CDR3 comprises 18 residues. CDR3 region: CASSQALRSEGSSYGYTF. Written as DNA, the CDR3 is TGCGCCAGCAGCCAAGCGTTGAGGTCGGAGGGATCGAGCTATGGCTACACCTTC.

This rearrangement joins TRBV12-3 or TRBV12-4 to TRBJ2-7, with a weak D call TRBD2 (6 bases). This CDR3 has 17 amino acids. V was clipped by 5 bases and J by 6 bases, with 26 bases between them. The CDR3 reads CASSPFVPVGGLFEQYF. In DNA, the CDR3 is TGTGCCAGCAGTCCCTTTGTCCCGGTCGGGGGTCTCTTCGAGCAGTACTTC.

This chain connects TRBV7-8 to TRBJ2-3; D may be TRBD2 (5 bases). Germline V gene lookup returns CDR1 SGHVS and CDR2 FQNEAQ. The CDR3 length is 13 residues. Trimming removed 3 bases at V and 6 bases at J, with 10 bases between. The CDR3 DNA follows: TGTGCCAGCAGCTTCTCGGGGATGGATACGCAGTATTTT. This sequence encodes CASSFSGMDTQYF. The full variable domain, completed using reference TRBV7-8 and TRBJ2-3, is GAGVSQSPRYKVAKRGQDVALRCDPISGHVSLFWYQQALGQGPEFLTYFQNEAQLDKSGLPSDRFFAERPEGSVSTLKIQRTQQEDSAVYLCASSFSGMDTQYFGPGTRLTVL.

The gene calls are TRBV4-3 and TRBJ1-1; D remains unclear. The CDR3 extends over 13 amino acids. The V and J ends lost 2 bases and 1 base respectively, with 5 bases between them. CDR1 and CDR2 from the germline V gene are LGHNA and YSLEER. CDR3 nucleotides: TGCGCCAGCAGCCAAATACAGAACACTGAAGCTTTCTTT. Translating it yields CASSQIQNTEAFF.

The chain recombines TRBV4-1 with TRBJ1-1; tentatively, D is TRBD1 (6 bases). The germline V gene has CDR1 MGHRA and CDR2 YSYEKL. The ends were cut back, 3 bases at V and 0 bases at J, with 11 bases in the middle. The CDR3 runs to 15 residues. The CDR3 here is CASSQEGTLNTEAFF. The CDR3 nucleotides are TGCGCCAGCAGCCAGGAGGGGACACTGAACACTGAAGCTTTCTTT.

The chain couples TRBV29-1 to TRBJ1-1; no firm D call. This CDR3 contains 10 residues. Trimming removed 5 bases at V and 0 bases at J, with 1 base between. Germline values: CDR1 SQVTM, CDR2 ANQGSEA. The CDR3 DNA is TGCAGCGTTCTGAACACTGAAGCTTTCTTT. Encoded protein: CSVLNTEAFF.

The CDR3 DNA is TGTGCCAGCAGTGTACCAGGGAATGTCTATGGCTACACCTTC. The encoded protein is CASSVPGNVYGYTF. The rearrangement links TRBV6-2 or TRBV6-3 to TRBJ1-2; tentative D call: TRBD1 (5 bases). Trimming shortened V by 5 bases and J by 4 bases, and 14 bases separated the two germline ends. This CDR3 is built from 14 residues. The germline CDR1 and CDR2 sequences are MNHEY and SVGEGT.

The chain employs TRBV12-3 or TRBV12-4 and TRBJ1-2; D may be TRBD1 (5 bases). This CDR3 comprises 13 residues. V was pared by 6 bases and J by 8 bases, with 16 bases between. Here the CDR3 reads CASSLNRPGGYTF. CDR3 in DNA: TGTGCCAGCAGCCTTAACAGGCCGGGAGGCTACACCTTC.

The V call is TRBV20-1, the J call TRBJ2-4; D is tentatively TRBD1 or TRBD2 (6 bases each). Per the germline V gene, CDR1 is DFQATT and CDR2 is SNEGSKA (reference sequence). The length of the CDR3 is 15 residues. Trimming removed 5 bases from V and 3 bases from J, with 17 bases in between. The CDR3 nucleotides are TGCAGTGCTCCGGCGCGGGACACGTACAAAAACATTCAGTACTTC. As protein: CSAPARDTYKNIQYF.

This chain uses TRBV3-1 with TRBJ1-6; TRBD1 matches at 10 bases. V was pared by 5 bases and J by 8 bases, with 9 bases of the junction left unmatched. The germline CDR1 and CDR2 sequences are LGHDT and YNNKEL (reference sequence). The CDR3 runs 16 residues. The CDR3 nucleotides read TGTGCCAGCAGCTCCCGTACCGGGACAGGGGATTCACCCCTCCACTTT. Translating gives CASSSRTGTGDSPLHF.

The DNA for the CDR3 is TGTGCCAGCAGTTACTCAGGACGGGGGGGAAACATTCAGTACTTC. Translation: CASSYSGRGGNIQYF. The rearrangement links TRBV6-6 to TRBJ2-4; 8 bases agree with TRBD2. CDR1 and CDR2 (germline): MNHNY, SVGAGI (reference sequence). The CDR3 is 15 residues long. V lost 0 bases, J lost 6 bases, and 4 bases stayed unmatched.

The chain carries TRBV12-3 or TRBV12-4 and TRBJ2-2; D remains unclear. CDR3 length: 18 residues. V was pared by 4 bases and J by 5 bases, with 23 bases between. The CDR3 sequence: CASSSGRLSVQGTGELFF. The CDR3 region has the DNA TGTGCCAGCAGTTCTGGCCGCTTGAGTGTTCAAGGTACCGGGGAGCTGTTTTTT.

The rearrangement joins TRBV7-3 to TRBJ1-6, with a weak D call TRBD1 (5 bases). Trimming took off 8 bases at V and 1 base at J, with 6 bases between the two ends. The CDR3 is 13 amino acids. Germline V lookup: CDR1 SGHTA, CDR2 FQGTGA. The CDR3 DNA follows: TGTGCCAGCGCAGGGTCCTATAATTCACCCCTCCACTTT. Translation: CASAGSYNSPLHF.

The J gene is TRBJ1-2, the V gene TRBV5-6, with D possibly matching TRBD1 (6 bases). Trimming left V 1 base short and J 3 bases short, with 10 bases between. CDR1 and CDR2 (germline): SGHDT, YYEEEE. The CDR3 is made up of 14 amino acids. The CDR3 loop reads CASSLHRDDYGYTF. CDR3 in DNA: TGTGCCAGCAGCTTGCACAGGGACGACTATGGCTACACCTTC.

CDR3 loop: CASSPLGNEQFF. CDR3 nucleotide sequence: TGTGCCAGCAGCCCCCTAGGGAATGAGCAGTTCTTC. The genes are TRBV9 and TRBJ2-1; D not resolved. Germline lookup yields CDR1 SGDLS and CDR2 YYNGEE. V was pared by 4 bases and J by 7 bases, with 9 bases between. This CDR3 is built from 12 residues. The whole variable domain, filled in from reference TRBV9 and TRBJ2-1, reads DSGVTQTPKHLITATGQRVTLRCSPRSGDLSVYWYQQSLDQGLQFLIQYYNGEERAKGNILERFSAQQFPDLHSELNLSSLELGDSALYFCASSPLGNEQFFGPGTRLTVL.

V and J are TRBV20-1 and TRBJ1-6; D not certain. Germline CDR1 is DFQATT and CDR2 is SNEGSKA (reference sequence). This CDR3 is 12 amino acids long. V lost 1 base to trimming and J lost 6 bases, with 4 bases between them. CDR3 nucleotide sequence: TGCAGTGCTAGAGTGGGTAATTCACCCCTCCACTTT. Residues: CSARVGNSPLHF.

As DNA, the CDR3 is TGTGCCAGCAGCGGACAGCTTACTAATGAAAAACTGTTTTTT. Its translation: CASSGQLTNEKLFF. The chain employs TRBV6-1 and TRBJ1-4, with a weak D call TRBD1 (6 bases). The CDR3 is 14 amino acids. CDR1 and CDR2 from the germline V gene are MNHNS and SASEGT. V lost 6 bases and J lost 2, with 10 bases in between.

The rearrangement uses TRBV27 and TRBJ1-5; the match to TRBD1 covers 8 bases. From germline, CDR1 is MNHEY and CDR2 SMNVEV (reference sequence). V shed 6 bases and J 7 bases; nucleotides not matched to a gene: 8. This CDR3 comprises 14 residues. Here the CDR3 reads CASRVGTGGQPQHF. The CDR3 DNA reads TGTGCCAGCAGGGTCGGGACAGGAGGACAGCCCCAGCATTTT.

The chain links TRBV25-1 to TRBJ1-2, with a possible D match to TRBD1 (5 bases). Looked up from germline, CDR1 is MGHDK and CDR2 is SYGVNS. This CDR3 has 16 amino acids. V dropped 1 base and J dropped 1 base, with 13 bases sitting between them. In nucleotides, the CDR3 is TGTGCCAGCAGTGAATGGACGACAGCGCTTAACTATGGCTACACCTTC. Translated: CASSEWTTALNYGYTF.

The V and J genes are TRBV7-2 and TRBJ1-5, with TRBD1 matching over 7 bases. The CDR3 consists of 16 residues. In germline, CDR1 is SGHTA, CDR2 FQGNSA. V gave up 9 bases and J gave up 5 bases; unmatched junction bases: 16. CDR3 DNA sequence: TGTGCCAGTAGTAGACAGGGCAATTGGAGGGATCAGCCCCAGCATTTT. The encoded protein is CASSRQGNWRDQPQHF.

The J gene is TRBJ2-4, the V gene TRBV5-1; no reliable D call. Germline V gene data show CDR1 as SGHRS and CDR2 as YFSETQ. Trimming took 5 bases from V and 6 from J, leaving 15 bases between them. The CDR3 is 14 residues long. The CDR3 reads CASRVAGGANIQYF. The CDR3 nucleotides are TGCGCCAGCAGGGTGGCAGGCGGAGCAAACATTCAGTACTTC. Variable domain in full (rest from reference TRBV5-1 and TRBJ2-4): KAGVTQTPRYLIKTRGQQVTLSCSPISGHRSVSWYQQTPGQGLQFLFEYFSETQRNKGNFPGRFSGRQFSNSRSEMNVSTLELGDSALYLCASRVAGGANIQYFGAGTRLSVL.